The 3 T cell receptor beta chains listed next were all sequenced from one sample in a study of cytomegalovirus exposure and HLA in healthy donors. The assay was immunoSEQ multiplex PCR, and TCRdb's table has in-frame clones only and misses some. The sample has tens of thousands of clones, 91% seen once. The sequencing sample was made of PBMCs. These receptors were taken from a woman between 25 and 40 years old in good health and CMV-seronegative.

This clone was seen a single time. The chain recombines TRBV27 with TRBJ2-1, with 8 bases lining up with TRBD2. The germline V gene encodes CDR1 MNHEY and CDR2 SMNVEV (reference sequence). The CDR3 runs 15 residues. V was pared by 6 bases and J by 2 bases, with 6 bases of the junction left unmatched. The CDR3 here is CASSFAGGAYNEQFF. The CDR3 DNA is TGTGCCAGCAGCTTCGCGGGAGGCGCCTACAATGAGCAGTTCTTC.

The CDR3 coding sequence is TGTGCCAGCAAAAGCCCAGGGGCGGGTGATGGCTACACCTTC. This translates into CASKSPGAGDGYTF. The chain links TRBV7-9 to TRBJ1-2, with TRBD1 as a possible D gene (6 bases). Germline CDR1 SEHNR, CDR2 FQNEAQ (reference sequence). V lost 7 bases to trimming and J lost 6 bases, with 18 bases between them. The CDR3 has 14 amino acids.

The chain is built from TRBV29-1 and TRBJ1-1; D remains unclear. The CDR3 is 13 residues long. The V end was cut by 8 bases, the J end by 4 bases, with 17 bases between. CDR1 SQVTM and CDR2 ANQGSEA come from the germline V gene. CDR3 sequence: CSTRSRQTTEAFF. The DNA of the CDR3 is TGCAGCACCCGGTCGCGGCAGACCACTGAAGCTTTCTTT.